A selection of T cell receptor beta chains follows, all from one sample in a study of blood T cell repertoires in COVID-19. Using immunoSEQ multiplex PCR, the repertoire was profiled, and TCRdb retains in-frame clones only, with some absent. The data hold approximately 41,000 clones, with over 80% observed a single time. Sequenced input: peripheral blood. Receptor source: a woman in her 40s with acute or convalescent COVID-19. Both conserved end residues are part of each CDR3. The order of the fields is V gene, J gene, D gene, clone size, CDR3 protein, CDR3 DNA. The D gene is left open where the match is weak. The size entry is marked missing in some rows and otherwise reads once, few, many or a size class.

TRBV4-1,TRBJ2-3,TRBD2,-,CASSQIPSGDVSDTQYF,TGCGCCAGCAGCCAAATTCCTAGCGGAGACGTCTCCGATACGCAGTATTTT
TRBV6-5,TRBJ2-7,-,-,CASQRGNGAYEQYF,TGTGCCAGCCAGAGGGGGAACGGCGCCTACGAGCAGTACTTC
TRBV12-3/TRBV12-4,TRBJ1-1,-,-,CASSFGTEAFF,TGTGCCAGCAGTTTCGGGACTGAAGCTTTCTTT
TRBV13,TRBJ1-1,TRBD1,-,CASSLNRDRRTEAFF,TGTGCCAGCAGCTTAAATCGGGACAGAAGGACTGAAGCTTTCTTT
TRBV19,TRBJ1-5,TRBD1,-,CASSLRPGTGNQPQHF,TGTGCCAGTAGTTTGCGACCAGGGACAGGCAATCAGCCCCAGCATTTT
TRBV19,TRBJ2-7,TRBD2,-,CASSIRGGLVSYEQYF,TGTGCCAGTAGTATTCGGGGCGGACTAGTTTCCTACGAGCAGTACTTC
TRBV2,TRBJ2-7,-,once,CASGSTGIPTSYF,TGTGCCAGCGGTTCGACTGGCATCCCAACTTCATACTTC
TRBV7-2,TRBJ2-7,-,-,CASSPEQSRGEQYF,TGTGCCAGCAGCCCGGAACAATCCAGGGGCGAGCAGTACTTC
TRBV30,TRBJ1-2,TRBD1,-,CAWNSGQVLYGYTF,TGTGCCTGGAACTCCGGACAGGTCCTCTATGGCTACACCTTC
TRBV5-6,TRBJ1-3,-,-,CACAGAGTGNTIYF,TGTGCCTGTGCGGGTGCTGGAACTGGAAACACCATATATTTT
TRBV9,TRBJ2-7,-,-,CASSVRYETYEQYF,TGTGCCAGCAGCGTACGTTATGAGACCTACGAGCAGTACTTC
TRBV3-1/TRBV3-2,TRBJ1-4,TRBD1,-,CASSQPLGQGEKLFF,TGTGCCAGCAGCCAACCGCTTGGACAGGGCGAAAAACTGTTTTTT
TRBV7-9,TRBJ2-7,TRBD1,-,CASSPPTGYYEQYF,TGTGCCAGCAGCCCTCCGACAGGGTACTACGAGCAGTACTTC
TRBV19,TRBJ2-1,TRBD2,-,CASSIDLAGFGDEQFF,TGTGCCAGTAGTATCGATCTAGCGGGGTTTGGGGATGAGCAGTTCTTC
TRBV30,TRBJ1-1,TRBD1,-,CAYDRGMNTEAFF,TGTGCCTACGACAGGGGGATGAACACTGAAGCTTTCTTT
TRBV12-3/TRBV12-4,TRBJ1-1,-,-,CASRLRNQPEAFF,TGTGCCAGCAGGCTCAGAAATCAACCTGAAGCTTTCTTT
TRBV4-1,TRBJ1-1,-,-,CASSQDLHGVNTEAFF,TGCGCCAGCAGCCAAGATCTACACGGAGTGAACACTGAAGCTTTCTTT
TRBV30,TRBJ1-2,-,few,CAWSVDSLKYGYTF,TGTGCCTGGAGTGTGGACAGCCTTAAATATGGCTACACCTTC
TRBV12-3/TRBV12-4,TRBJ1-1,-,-,CASITAGNTEAFF,TGTGCCAGCATCACCGCGGGGAACACTGAAGCTTTCTTT
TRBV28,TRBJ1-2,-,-,CASSFSGGYTF,TGTGCCAGCAGTTTCTCCGGGGGCTACACCTTC
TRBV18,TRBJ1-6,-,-,CASSPGDIKSSYNSPLHF,TGTGCCAGCTCACCGGGGGACATAAAGAGCTCCTATAATTCACCCCTCCACTTT
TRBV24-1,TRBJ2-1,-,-,CATSDPRGGAEQFF,TGTGCCACCAGTGACCCTAGGGGGGGCGCTGAGCAGTTCTTC
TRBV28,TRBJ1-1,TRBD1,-,CASSFSGGAGITEAFF,TGTGCCAGCAGTTTCTCAGGGGGCGCGGGGATAACTGAAGCTTTCTTT
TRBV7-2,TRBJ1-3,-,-,CASSSSSGNTIYF,TGTGCCAGCAGCTCCTCCTCTGGAAACACCATATATTTT
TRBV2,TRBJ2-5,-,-,CASSGPVQETQYF,TGTGCCAGCAGTGGACCGGTACAGGAGACCCAGTACTTC
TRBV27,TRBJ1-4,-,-,CASSLGRATNEKLFF,TGTGCCAGCAGTTTAGGGCGTGCAACTAATGAAAAACTGTTTTTT
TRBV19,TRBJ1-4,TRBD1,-,CASSMETGRREKLFF,TGTGCCAGTAGTATGGAGACAGGGAGGAGGGAAAAACTGTTTTTT
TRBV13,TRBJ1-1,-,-,CATPAGGARTEAFF,TGTGCCACCCCAGCCGGGGGGGCGCGCACTGAAGCTTTCTTT
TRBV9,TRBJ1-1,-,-,CASSVGAGTEAFF,TGTGCCAGCAGCGTAGGTGCGGGCACTGAAGCTTTCTTT
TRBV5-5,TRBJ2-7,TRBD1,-,CASSTDRGGYEQYF,TGTGCCAGCAGCACTGACAGGGGGGGCTACGAGCAGTACTTC
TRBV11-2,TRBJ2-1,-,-,CASSLPLAVGEQFF,TGTGCCAGCAGCTTACCATTGGCGGTTGGTGAGCAGTTCTTC
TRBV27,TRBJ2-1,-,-,CASSLRGSGEQFF,TGTGCCAGCAGTCTGAGGGGGTCAGGTGAGCAGTTCTTC
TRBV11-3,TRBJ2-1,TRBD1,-,CASSLGQGYDEQFF,TGTGCCAGCAGCTTGGGACAGGGCTACGATGAGCAGTTCTTC
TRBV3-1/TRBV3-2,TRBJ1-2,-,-,CASSRGHLDNYGYTF,TGTGCCAGCAGCCGGGGACATCTTGATAACTATGGCTACACCTTC
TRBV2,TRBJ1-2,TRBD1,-,CASSERQGFGYTF,TGTGCCAGCAGCGAGAGACAGGGCTTTGGCTACACCTTC
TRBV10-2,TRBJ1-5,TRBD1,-,CASSESETGGYSNQPQHF,TGCGCCAGCAGTGAGTCCGAGACAGGGGGCTATAGCAATCAGCCCCAGCATTTT
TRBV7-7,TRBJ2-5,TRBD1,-,CASSSGQGTQETQYF,TGTGCTAGCAGCTCAGGACAGGGGACTCAAGAGACCCAGTACTTC
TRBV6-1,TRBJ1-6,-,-,CASSLWTAGNSPLHF,TGTGCCAGCAGTTTATGGACAGCGGGGAATTCACCCCTCCACTTT
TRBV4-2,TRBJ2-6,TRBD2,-,CASSHPVGLAGISGANVLTF,TGTGCCAGCAGCCATCCCGTCGGTCTAGCGGGGATTTCTGGGGCCAACGTCCTGACTTTC
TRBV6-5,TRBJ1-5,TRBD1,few,CASSLRQGGQPQHF,TGTGCCAGCAGCCTTCGACAGGGTGGACAGCCCCAGCATTTT
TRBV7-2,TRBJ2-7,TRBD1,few,CASSPDGTGVHEQYF,TGTGCCAGCAGCCCAGACGGGACAGGGGTCCACGAGCAGTACTTC
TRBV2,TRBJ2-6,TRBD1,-,CAKGGLSGANVLTF,TGTGCCAAAGGGGGCCTCTCTGGGGCCAACGTCCTGACTTTC
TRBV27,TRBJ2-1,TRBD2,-,CYLYIPGLVYNEQFF,TGCTACCTTTATATTCCGGGACTAGTCTACAATGAGCAGTTCTTC
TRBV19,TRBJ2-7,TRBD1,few,CASSTRQGAYEQYF,TGTGCCAGTAGTACAAGACAGGGGGCGTACGAGCAGTACTTC
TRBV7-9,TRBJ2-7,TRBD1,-,CASSGSGTGGEYYEQYF,TGTGCCAGCAGCGGGTCCGGGACAGGGGGCGAGTATTACGAGCAGTACTTC
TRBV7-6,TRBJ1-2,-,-,CASSAWAGDIYGYTF,TGTGCCAGCAGCGCCTGGGCGGGGGATATCTATGGCTACACCTTC
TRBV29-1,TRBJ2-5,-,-,CSVEDLTGGETQYF,TGCAGCGTTGAAGATCTCACAGGTGGGGAGACCCAGTACTTC
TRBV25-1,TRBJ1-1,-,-,CASTQGSGTNTEAFF,TGTGCCAGCACCCAAGGGAGCGGCACGAACACTGAAGCTTTCTTT
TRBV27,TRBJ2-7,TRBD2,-,CASSLLASGSQSPYEQYF,TGTGCCAGCAGTTTATTGGCTAGCGGGAGTCAATCTCCCTACGAGCAGTACTTC
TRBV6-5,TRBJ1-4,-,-,CASSLEEKLFF,TGTGCCAGCAGCCTAGAGGAAAAACTGTTTTTT